This record covers a single T cell receptor beta chain. Profiled with immunoSEQ multiplex PCR; TCRdb holds only in-frame clones, not every one. The sample includes about 73,000 clones, roughly 80% seen only once; the top ten take under 2.5%. The V end was cut by 4 bases, the J end by 5 bases, with 16 bases between. There are 15 residues in the CDR3. The germline V gene encodes CDR1 SGDLS and CDR2 YYNGEE. This sample was included in a study of glioma-infiltrating T cells after dendritic cell vaccination. The specimen comprised blood, sampled before dendritic cell vaccination. The chain uses TRBV9 and TRBJ1-5; tentative D call: TRBD1 (6 bases). This TCR derives from a human donor with glioblastoma. CDR3 region: CASSPPGAQDQPQHF. Written as DNA, the CDR3 is TGTGCCAGCAGCCCCCCAGGGGCACAGGATCAGCCCCAGCATTTT.